This TCR beta chain was captured in a study of CD8 T cells in Susac syndrome. Overall study findings and caveats: An acknowledgment was made by the study that its TCR sequencing and HLA analysis involved relatively few individuals.

Roughly 0.45 to 1 ug RNA was reverse transcribed with random hexamers. MiXCR, applied by TCRdb to the immunoSEQ multiplex PCR reads, yields one record per CDR3 protein. The sample comprises a few hundred thousand distinct CDR3 sequences, more than 80% of which are singletons, and 0.09% to 0.15% rests with the top ten. CDR3 length: 17 amino acids. Germline V gene lookup returns CDR1 LGHDT and CDR2 YNNKEL (reference sequence). Between the trimmed V and J ends, which lost 0 bases and 0 bases, there was a span of 13 bases. Regarding this clonotype: Its antigen is undetermined.

The specimen was CD8+ T cells from PBMCs. The chain combines TRBV3-1 with TRBJ2-3; D is undetermined. This receptor was taken from a human donor with multiple sclerosis. The CDR3 spells CASSQDLSGLSTDTQYF. CDR3 in DNA: TGTGCCAGCAGCCAAGATTTGTCGGGCCTTAGCACAGATACGCAGTATTTT.